The rows below give T cell receptor beta chains drawn from one sample of a study of blood T cell repertoires in COVID-19. Repertoires were generated with immunoSEQ multiplex PCR, while TCRdb's copy carries only in-frame clones and drops some. The sample lists 50,000 to 75,000 clones, roughly nine tenths occurring once. The sequencing sample was made of peripheral blood. The receptors here all came from a man in his sixties with acute or convalescent COVID-19. CDR3s include the opening cysteine and the closing phenylalanine or tryptophan. A D gene is named only where the DNA matches it firmly. Where a row states a size, it is once, few, many or the class of an expanded clone; other rows omit it.

D	V	J	size	CDR3	DNA
-	TRBV6-5	TRBJ1-1	-	CACGQTAGHTEAFF	TGTGCCTGCGGCCAGACAGCAGGGCACACTGAAGCTTTCTTT
-	TRBV4-1	TRBJ1-5	-	CASSQDSSGDPQHF	TGCGCCAGCAGCCAAGATTCGTCAGGGGATCCCCAGCATTTT
-	TRBV7-9	TRBJ2-2	-	CATPQGEAGELFF	TGTGCCACCCCTCAGGGGGAGGCCGGGGAGCTGTTTTTT
-	TRBV3-1/TRBV3-2	TRBJ1-2	-	CASSLQSGQNYGYTF	TGTGCCAGCAGCCTTCAATCCGGACAGAACTATGGCTACACCTTC
TRBD1	TRBV5-1	TRBJ1-1	-	CASSSRQGTPLNTEAFF	TGCGCCAGCAGCTCACGACAGGGAACCCCCTTGAACACTGAAGCTTTCTTT
-	TRBV3-1/TRBV3-2	TRBJ2-7	-	CASSQDFEPTYEQYF	TGTGCCAGCAGCCAAGATTTCGAGCCCACCTACGAGCAGTACTTC
-	TRBV6-2/TRBV6-3	TRBJ1-5	-	CASSSLTGYNQPQHF	TGTGCCAGCAGTTCTCTGACAGGCTACAATCAGCCCCAGCATTTT
TRBD1	TRBV24-1	TRBJ2-6	once	CATSPATGGGRGANVLTF	TGTGCCACCAGCCCCGCCACAGGGGGCGGTCGTGGGGCCAACGTCCTGACTTTC
TRBD1	TRBV5-6	TRBJ1-6	-	CASKSGGNSPLHF	TGTGCCAGCAAATCAGGGGGGAATTCACCCCTCCACTTT
-	TRBV5-1	TRBJ1-2	-	CACQGSDYGYTF	TGCGCCTGCCAGGGGAGTGACTATGGCTACACCTTC
TRBD1	TRBV6-5	TRBJ2-2	-	CASSFDTGGSTGELFF	TGTGCCAGCAGTTTTGACACAGGGGGCAGTACCGGGGAGCTGTTTTTT
-	TRBV19	TRBJ2-1	-	CASTDPGLNNNEQFF	TGTGCCAGTACCGACCCGGGACTCAACAACAATGAGCAGTTCTTC
-	TRBV6-1	TRBJ2-1	once	CASSEAGGPYEQFF	TGTGCCAGCAGTGAAGCGGGGGGGCCATATGAGCAGTTCTTC
TRBD2	TRBV7-2	TRBJ2-3	once	CASSLGSGGLTDTQYF	TGTGCCAGCAGCTTAGGGTCGGGGGGGCTGACAGATACGCAGTATTTT
-	TRBV19	TRBJ1-1	-	CASSMYSTRNEAFF	TGTGCCAGTAGTATGTACAGCACCCGAAATGAAGCTTTCTTT
-	TRBV11-2	TRBJ1-1	-	CASSLVTGGLNTEAFF	TGTGCCAGCAGCTTAGTGACGGGAGGATTGAACACTGAAGCTTTCTTT
TRBD1	TRBV19	TRBJ2-2	-	CASSTTGGGNTGELFF	TGTGCCAGTAGTACCACAGGGGGTGGGAACACCGGGGAGCTGTTTTTT
TRBD2	TRBV15	TRBJ2-2	-	CATTRGGTGELFF	TGTGCCACCACGAGGGGAGGGACCGGGGAGCTGTTTTTT
-	TRBV5-1	TRBJ1-4	-	CASSLAGSTGRTNEKLFF	TGCGCCAGCAGCTTGGCCGGTTCGACAGGACGCACTAATGAAAAACTGTTTTTT
-	TRBV19	TRBJ1-1	-	CASIGGNTEAFF	TGTGCCAGTATCGGGGGGAACACTGAAGCTTTCTTT
-	TRBV20-1	TRBJ1-4	-	CSAWTGEKLFF	TGCAGTGCTTGGACGGGGGAAAAACTGTTTTTT
-	TRBV27	TRBJ1-6	-	CASRDSGTSSSPLHF	TGTGCCAGCAGAGATTCGGGAACTTCTAGTTCACCCCTCCACTTT
-	TRBV11-3	TRBJ2-1	-	CASSPGGAAFGDEQFF	TGTGCCAGCAGTCCTGGAGGGGCCGCTTTTGGGGATGAGCAGTTCTTC
TRBD1	TRBV5-4	TRBJ1-4	few	CASSLGTGVEKLFF	TGTGCCAGCAGCTTAGGGACAGGGGTTGAAAAACTGTTTTTT
-	TRBV28	TRBJ1-5	-	CASSFPNRVRSNQPQHF	TGTGCCAGCAGTTTTCCTAACAGGGTAAGAAGCAATCAGCCCCAGCATTTT
TRBD2	TRBV11-2	TRBJ2-1	-	CASSTTSGTYNEQFF	TGTGCCAGCAGCACAACTAGCGGTACCTACAATGAGCAGTTCTTC
TRBD2	TRBV6-5	TRBJ2-7	-	CASSTMTSGDYEQYF	TGTGCCAGCAGCACCATGACTAGCGGGGACTACGAGCAGTACTTC
-	TRBV2	TRBJ1-1	-	CASRYNTEAFF	TGTGCCAGCAGGTATAACACTGAAGCTTTCTTT